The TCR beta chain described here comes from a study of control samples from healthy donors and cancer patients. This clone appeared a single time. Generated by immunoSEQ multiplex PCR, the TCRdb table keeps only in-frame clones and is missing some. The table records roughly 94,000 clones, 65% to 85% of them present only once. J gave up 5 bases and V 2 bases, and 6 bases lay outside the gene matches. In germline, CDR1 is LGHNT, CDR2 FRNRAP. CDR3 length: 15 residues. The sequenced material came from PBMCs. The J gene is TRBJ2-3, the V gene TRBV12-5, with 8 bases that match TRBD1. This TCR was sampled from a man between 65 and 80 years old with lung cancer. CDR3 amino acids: CASGLRQGAGDTQYF. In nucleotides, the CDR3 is TGTGCTAGTGGTTTGCGCCAGGGGGCAGGAGATACGCAGTATTTT.